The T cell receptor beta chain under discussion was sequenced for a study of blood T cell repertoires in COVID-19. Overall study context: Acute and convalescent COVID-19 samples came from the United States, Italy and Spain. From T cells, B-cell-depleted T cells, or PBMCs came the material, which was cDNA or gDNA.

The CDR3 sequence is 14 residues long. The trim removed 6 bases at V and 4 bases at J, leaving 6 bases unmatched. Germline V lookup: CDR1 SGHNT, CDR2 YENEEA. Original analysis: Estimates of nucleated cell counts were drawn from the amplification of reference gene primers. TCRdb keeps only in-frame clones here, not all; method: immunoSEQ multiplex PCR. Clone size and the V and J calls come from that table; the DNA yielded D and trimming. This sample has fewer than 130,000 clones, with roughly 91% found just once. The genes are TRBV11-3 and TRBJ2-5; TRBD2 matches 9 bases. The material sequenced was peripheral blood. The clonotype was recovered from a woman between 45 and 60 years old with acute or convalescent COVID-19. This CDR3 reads CASSMTAGGETQYF. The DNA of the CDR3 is TGTGCCAGCAGTATGACAGCGGGAGGAGAGACCCAGTACTTC.